Sequencing of this TCR beta chain was carried out in a study of post-analysis software for immune sequencing data. TCR beta cDNA libraries had unique molecular identifiers. T cells numbering about 0.85 to 10 million yielded 450,000 to 600,000 cDNA molecules. In TCRdb, the PCR reads were re-called with MiXCR into one record per CDR3 protein. The data hold about 150,000 distinct CDR3 sequences, with around 28% observed a single time. Many counts were recorded for this clonotype. Input material: blood. This TCR derives from a girl between 5 and 17 years old with multiple sclerosis.

Written as DNA, the CDR3 is TGCGCCAGCACCGCGGGAGACGAGCAGTACTTC. Translation: CASTAGDEQYF. The genes are TRBV4-1 and TRBJ2-7; 7 nucleotides line up with TRBD2. In germline, CDR1 is MGHRA, CDR2 YSYEKL. The CDR3 length is 11 residues. The V and J ends lost 7 bases and 5 bases, in that order; junction bases with no gene match: 2.